The 10 T cell receptor beta chains given below trace back to one sample, sequenced in a study of vaccination effects on CD4 cells after COVID-19. These receptors have no identified antigens. Culturing for nine to ten days preceded CD4+ T cell isolation. BNT162b2 vaccine or mRNA-1273 vaccine was given to participants in two doses. The data were produced by immunoSEQ multiplex PCR, yet TCRdb's version contains in-frame clones alone and is incomplete. The sample records fewer than 55,000 clones, 70% being singletons. Sequencing was performed on CD4+ T cells from PBMCs cultured without peptide, taken after COVID-19 vaccination. These receptors all stem from a human donor who received a COVID-19 vaccine.

The chain recombines TRBV4-2 with TRBJ2-1, with D perhaps matching TRBD2 (6 bases). Trimming left V 6 bases short and J 6 bases short, with 9 bases between. The CDR3 is made up of 12 amino acids. Germline V gene sequence: CDR1 LGHNA, CDR2 YNFKEQ. CDR3 DNA: TGTGCCAGCAGGGGGGGTTTCAATGAGCAGTTCTTC. As protein: CASRGGFNEQFF.

The rearrangement links TRBV7-9 to TRBJ2-7; D might be TRBD1 or TRBD2, each matching 5 bases. Germline values: CDR1 SEHNR, CDR2 FQNEAQ (reference sequence). Trimming left V 11 bases short and J 3 bases short, with 11 bases between. This CDR3 contains 11 residues. CDR3 loop: CAGGDGYEQYF. The CDR3 DNA follows: TGTGCCGGTGGGGACGGCTACGAGCAGTACTTC.

At least ten counts were recorded for this clone. The rearrangement joins TRBV6-2 or TRBV6-3 to TRBJ1-5, with 7 bases matching TRBD1. V gave up 0 bases and J gave up 4 bases; unmatched junction bases: 9. The CDR3 loop spans 17 amino acids. In germline, CDR1 is MNHEY, CDR2 SVGEGT. CDR3 in DNA: TGTGCCAGCAGTTACTCGACTGGGGCACAGGGGAATCAGCCCCAGCATTTT. Amino acid sequence: CASSYSTGAQGNQPQHF.

V usage is TRBV3-1 (or the pseudogene TRBV3-2) and J usage is TRBJ2-1; 8 nucleotides align to TRBD2. Germline CDR1 is LGHDT and CDR2 is YNNKEL (reference sequence). This CDR3 spans 16 amino acids. Germline trimming cut 4 bases from V and 0 bases from J; bases unmatched to any gene: 5. CDR3 sequence (DNA): TGTGCCAGCAGCCCTTCAAGCGGGAGCTCCTACAATGAGCAGTTCTTC. Its protein product is CASSPSSGSSYNEQFF.

The chain couples TRBV7-9 to TRBJ2-7, with TRBD1 matching 9 bases. The V and J ends lost 1 base and 3 bases, in that order; junction bases with no gene match: 7. The length of the CDR3 is 16 residues. Germline loops: CDR1 SEHNR, CDR2 FQNEAQ (reference sequence). Here the CDR3 DNA reads TGTGCCAGCAGCTTAGTGGTGACAGGGGGTTTCTACGAGCAGTACTTC. This encodes CASSLVVTGGFYEQYF.

This clone was detected a few times. The chain recombines TRBV30 with TRBJ2-7; 8 positions match TRBD1. The length of the CDR3 is 14 residues. V was clipped by 1 base and J by 4 bases; unmatched bases: 6. CDR1 and CDR2 (germline): GTSNPN, SVGIG (reference sequence). CDR3 in amino acids: CAWSGSTGGYEQYF. The DNA for the CDR3 is TGTGCCTGGAGTGGGTCCACAGGGGGGTACGAGCAGTACTTC.

This rearrangement joins TRBV18 to TRBJ2-2, with 8 bases lining up with TRBD2. V shed 3 bases and J 0 bases; nucleotides not matched to a gene: 6. CDR1 KGHSH and CDR2 LQKENI come from the germline V gene. The CDR3 loop spans 17 amino acids. As DNA, the CDR3 is TGTGCCAGCTCACCCCGGGGGGGGACATCGAACACCGGGGAGCTGTTTTTT. Translation gives CASSPRGGTSNTGELFF.

The chain employs TRBV5-1 and TRBJ1-5; tentatively, D is TRBD1 (6 bases). The germline gives CDR1 SGHRS, CDR2 YFSETQ. The CDR3 loop spans 14 amino acids. V lost 0 bases, J lost 8 bases, and 12 bases lay in between. This chain's CDR3 is CASSLAGGGEPQHF. In DNA, the CDR3 is TGCGCCAGCAGCTTGGCTGGGGGCGGGGAGCCCCAGCATTTT. The variable domain in full, with the rest retrieved from reference TRBV5-1 and TRBJ1-5, is KAGVTQTPRYLIKTRGQQVTLSCSPISGHRSVSWYQQTPGQGLQFLFEYFSETQRNKGNFPGRFSGRQFSNSRSEMNVSTLELGDSALYLCASSLAGGGEPQHFGDGTRLSIL.

This clone came up once. The rearrangement uses TRBV2 and TRBJ1-1; perhaps TRBD1 as D (5 bases). The CDR3 extends over 13 amino acids. The germline CDR1 and CDR2 sequences are SNHLY and FYNNEI. V lost 7 bases, J lost 5 bases, and 14 bases lay in between. In DNA form, the CDR3 reads TGTGCCAGCAACAATAAGGGGTTTACTGAAGCTTTCTTT. This encodes CASNNKGFTEAFF.

As concerns this clone: Other DNA variants within this sample encode the same CDR3. The chain combines TRBV5-5 with TRBJ2-5; 8 nucleotides match TRBD1. V shed 3 bases and J 1 base; nucleotides not matched to a gene: 2. The CDR3 sequence is 14 residues long. Germline V gives CDR1 SGHKS, CDR2 YYEKEE (reference sequence). The CDR3 sequence is CASSSGQGQETQYF. CDR3 bases: TGTGCCAGCAGCTCAGGACAGGGCCAAGAGACCCAGTACTTC. Based on the CDR3 plus reference TRBV5-5 and TRBJ2-5, the full variable domain is DAGVTQSPTHLIKTRGQQVTLRCSPISGHKSVSWYQQVLGQGPQFIFQYYEKEERGRGNFPDRFSARQFPNYSSELNVNALLLGDSALYLCASSSGQGQETQYFGPGTRLLVL.